This TCR beta chain was profiled in a study of cytomegalovirus exposure and HLA in healthy donors. Study-wide results and caveats: Clonal expansion was found to be greater in HLA-associated TCR beta chains than in equally common others in a later analysis.

V lost 2 bases, J lost 4 bases, and 7 bases stayed unmatched. The CDR3 is 15 amino acids. CDR1 and CDR2 from the germline V gene are MNHNY and SVGAGI (reference sequence). The PCR was carried out with 60 Vbeta primers and 13 Jbeta primers. Using immunoSEQ multiplex PCR, the repertoire was profiled, and TCRdb retains in-frame clones only, with some absent. The sample gives approximately 150,000 clones, approximately 81% of which show up once; 2.5% is in the top ten. As to this clone: Its antigen is undetermined.

The J gene is TRBJ2-7, the V gene TRBV6-6, with 8 bases fitting TRBD1. Sequencing used PBMCs. The TCR comes from a female donor in good health and CMV-seronegative. DNA of the CDR3: TGTGCCAGCAGTTACGGGGGACAGGTGGATTACGAGCAGTACTTC. Residues: CASSYGGQVDYEQYF.